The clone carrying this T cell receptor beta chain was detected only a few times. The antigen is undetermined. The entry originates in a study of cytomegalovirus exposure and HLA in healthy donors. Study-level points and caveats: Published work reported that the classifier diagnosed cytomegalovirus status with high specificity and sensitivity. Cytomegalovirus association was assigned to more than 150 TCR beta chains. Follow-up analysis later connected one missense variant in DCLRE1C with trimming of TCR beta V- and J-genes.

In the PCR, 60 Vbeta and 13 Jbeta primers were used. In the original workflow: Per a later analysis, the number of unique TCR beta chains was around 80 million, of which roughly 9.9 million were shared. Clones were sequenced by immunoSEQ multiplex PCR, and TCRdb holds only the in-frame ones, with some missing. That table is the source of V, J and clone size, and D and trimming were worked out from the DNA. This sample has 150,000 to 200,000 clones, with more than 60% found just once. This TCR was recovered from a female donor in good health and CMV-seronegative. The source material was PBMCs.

The CDR3 reads CASSLWGQGGGYTF. CDR3 nucleotide sequence: TGTGCCAGCAGTTTATGGGGACAGGGGGGCGGCTACACCTTC. The chain employs TRBV28 and TRBJ1-2; 11 positions agree with TRBD1. The CDR3 is 14 amino acids. V was clipped by 0 bases and J by 8 bases; unmatched bases: 2. From germline, CDR1 is MDHEN and CDR2 SYDVKM.